Sequencing of this TCR beta chain was carried out in a study of T cells in Graves' hyperthyroidism and ophthalmopathy. The study left out patients who had uncontrolled infection, other autoimmune disease, pregnancy or lactation. The study, taken as a whole, reports: Blood also held most thyroid clonotypes expanded beyond 0.001.

Authors of the study amplified TCR beta CDR3 regions from RNA transcripts. The study used the HTBI primer set for a first-round RT-PCR of the TCR CDR3. Each CDR3 protein gets one entry after TCRdb re-called the multiplex PCR reads with MiXCR. The data show about 640,000 distinct CDR3 sequences, approximately 14% seen once. This clonotype was observed a few times. Its antigen remains unknown. The V end was cut by 4 bases, the J end by 2 bases, with 12 bases between. Germline CDR1 is MDHEN and CDR2 is SYDVKM. This CDR3 spans 15 amino acids. Sequenced sample: blood. The rearrangement joins TRBV28 to TRBJ1-3, with D possibly being TRBD1 (6 bases). This receptor was taken from a woman between 45 and 60 years old with Graves' ophthalmopathy. The CDR3 coding sequence is TGTGCCAGCAGTTCCTTAGGACAGACTGGAAACACCATATATTTT. It translates to CASSSLGQTGNTIYF.